What follows are 19 T cell receptor beta chains derived from one specimen sequenced in a study of blood T cells in healthy people across ages. The use of a sample-barcoded 5' primer and a J-beta primer mix characterized a second PCR of 7 to 11 cycles. TCRdb recomputed calls from the 5' RACE reads with MiXCR, one row per CDR3 protein. The table records about 1,400,000 distinct CDR3 sequences, 42% of them present only once. Input material: blood. These receptors were collected from a woman in her late teens or twenties in good health.

This clonotype has more than one count but fewer than ten. The chain employs TRBV4-1 and TRBJ2-5, with D tentatively TRBD1 (5 bases). The germline gives CDR1 MGHRA, CDR2 YSYEKL. Trimming shortened V by 0 bases and J by 3 bases, and 8 bases separated the two germline ends. The CDR3 contains 14 residues. The CDR3 here is CASSQDRVEETQYF. DNA of the CDR3: TGCGCCAGCAGCCAAGACAGGGTGGAAGAGACCCAGTACTTC.

The chain uses TRBV25-1 and TRBJ2-2; D may correspond to TRBD1 or TRBD2 (6 bases each). Germline V gene data show CDR1 as MGHDK and CDR2 as SYGVNS. V gave up 8 bases and J gave up 2 bases, with 15 bases separating them. The CDR3 extends over 15 amino acids. Written as DNA, the CDR3 is TGTGCCAGCGCTTTAGGGGGAGGTAACACCGGGGAGCTGTTTTTT. It translates to CASALGGGNTGELFF. The full variable domain, rest sourced from reference TRBV25-1 and TRBJ2-2, is EADIYQTPRYLVIGTGKKITLECSQTMGHDKMYWYQQDPGMELHLIHYSYGVNSTEKGDLSSESTVSRIRTEHFPLTLESARPSHTSQYLCASALGGGNTGELFFGEGSRLTVL.

A remark on this clonotype: At one of its ends the junction is not consistent with the germline gene, which may arise from a read error. The CDR3: CAGSLRTGGRRRFGYTF. CDR3 coding DNA: TGTGCCGGCAGTTTACGGACAGGGGGCAGGCGTCGGTTTGGCTACACCTTC. The chain employs TRBV28 and TRBJ1-2, with 11 bases identical to TRBD1. The CDR3 has 17 amino acids. Per the germline V gene, CDR1 is MDHEN and CDR2 is SYDVKM.

This clonotype has a handful of counts. The V and J genes are TRBV21-1 and TRBJ2-7; the table calls TRBD1, which could not be checked here. TRBV21-1 corresponds to a pseudogene. The CDR3 is 13 amino acids. The CDR3 loop is CATPDRVLSEQYF. The CDR3 coding sequence is TGTGCCACCCCGGACAGGGTGTTATCCGAGCAGTACTTC.

There are a few counts of this clonotype. The rearrangement uses TRBV21-1 and TRBJ2-1; the table's D call TRBD2 went unverified against the DNA. TRBV21-1 corresponds to a pseudogene. The CDR3 sequence is 16 residues long. The DNA of the CDR3 is TGTGCCAGCAGCCTGATGCCTGGACTAGTCTACAATGAGCAGTTCTTC. Translation gives CASSLMPGLVYNEQFF.

The rearrangement uses TRBV7-3 and TRBJ1-2, with D tentatively TRBD1 (5 bases). Trimming left V 2 bases short and J 5 bases short, with 15 bases between. The CDR3 is 15 amino acids. The germline gives CDR1 SGHTA, CDR2 FQGTGA. The DNA of the CDR3 is TGTGCCAGCAGCTTAGAGTCCTCCGGGGCGTATGGCTACACCTTC. This gives the protein CASSLESSGAYGYTF. Looking up the rest from reference TRBV7-3 and TRBJ1-2 gives the full variable domain: GAGVSQTPSNKVTEKGKYVELRCDPISGHTALYWYRQSLGQGPEFLIYFQGTGAADDSGLPNDRFFAVRPEGSVSTLKIQRTERGDSAVYLCASSLESSGAYGYTFGSGTRLTVV.

The chain combines TRBV6-1 with TRBJ2-4, with 7 positions matching TRBD1. Trimming at V came to 6 bases and at J to 0 bases, leaving 8 bases not matched to a gene. CDR3 length: 16 residues. The germline CDR1 and CDR2 sequences are MNHNS and SASEGT. This CDR3 reads CASSRDSPLAKNIQYF. Written as DNA, the CDR3 is TGTGCCAGCAGCCGGGACAGTCCCCTAGCCAAAAACATTCAGTACTTC.

V is TRBV28 and J is TRBJ1-2; TRBD1 matches 8 bases. In germline, CDR1 is MDHEN, CDR2 SYDVKM. J lost 1 base, V lost 7 bases, and 11 bases had no gene match. The CDR3 has 16 amino acids. CDR3 region: CASNTTSTGDNYGYTF. Here the CDR3 DNA reads TGTGCCAGCAATACCACTTCGACAGGGGATAACTATGGCTACACCTTC.

J is TRBJ1-1 and V is TRBV20-1, with unresolved D. Between the trimmed V and J ends, which lost 0 bases and 3 bases, there was a span of 11 bases. There are 14 residues in the CDR3. Germline V gives CDR1 DFQATT, CDR2 SNEGSKA (reference sequence). The CDR3 sequence is CSARDAGFYTEAFF. The CDR3 DNA reads as TGCAGTGCTAGAGATGCGGGGTTCTACACTGAAGCTTTCTTT.

This clonotype occurred once. The chain recombines TRBV6-6 with TRBJ1-5; D is unresolved. V lost 7 bases and J lost 1, with 14 bases in between. CDR1 MNHNY and CDR2 SVGAGI come from the germline V gene (reference sequence). This CDR3 spans 15 amino acids. The CDR3 region has the DNA TGTGCCAGCACCGACGGGAGCGCGAGCAATCAGCCCCAGCATTTT. Translated, it gives CASTDGSASNQPQHF.

This clonotype was observed a few times. The chain has TRBV27 and TRBJ2-7, with D perhaps given as TRBD1 or TRBD2 (5 bases each). The V gene lost 1 base and the J gene lost 2 bases, with 9 bases spanning the gap. Germline CDR1 is MNHEY and CDR2 is SMNVEV (reference sequence). This CDR3 is 14 amino acids long. The CDR3 region is CASSLWGSTYEQYF. The CDR3 DNA reads TGTGCCAGCAGTTTATGGGGGAGCACCTACGAGCAGTACTTC.

The chain combines TRBV28 with TRBJ2-5; a weak D match, TRBD2 (6 bases). TRBJ2-7 matches the DNA end more closely, so the J call is doubtful. The length of the CDR3 is 14 residues. CDR1 is MDHEN, CDR2 SYDVKM, per germline. In nucleotides, the CDR3 is TGTGCCAGCACCCTGGGGGGACTCAGCTACGAGCAGTACTTC. It specifies CASTLGGLSYEQYF.

Here the CDR3 reads CAISEWAGATYEQYF. CDR3 coding DNA: TGTGCCATCAGTGAGTGGGCAGGAGCGACCTACGAGCAGTACTTC. This sequence joins TRBV10-3 and TRBJ2-7, with unresolved D. This CDR3 is built from 15 residues. The V gene's germline CDR1 is ENHRY and CDR2 SYGVKD. V dropped 1 base and J dropped 2 bases, with 12 bases sitting between them.

In the case of this clonotype: Its ends do not fully match the called genes, so a read error is possible. For the CDR3, the DNA is TGCAGTGCTAGACCACAGGGGAACCCTGAAGCTTTCTTT. Translated, it gives CSARPQGNPEAFF. The chain employs TRBV20-1 and TRBJ1-1; 7 bases agree with TRBD1. CDR1 is DFQATT and CDR2 is SNEGSKA in the germline V gene (reference sequence). The length of the CDR3 is 13 residues.

This clonotype was counted once. V gene TRBV25-1 combines with J gene TRBJ2-3; D might be TRBD1 (5 bases). Germline V gene lookup returns CDR1 MGHDK and CDR2 SYGVNS. This CDR3 has 15 residues. V was shortened by 6 bases and J by 5 bases, with 18 bases between the two germline ends. The CDR3: CASSQTTAPGDTQYF. In nucleotides, the CDR3 is TGTGCCAGCAGCCAGACGACAGCGCCAGGAGATACGCAGTATTTT.

This clonotype has just a few counts. The V call is TRBV25-1, the J call TRBJ2-1; D not resolved. The CDR3 contains 13 residues. Germline V gives CDR1 MGHDK, CDR2 SYGVNS. The V end lost 1 base, the J end lost 6 bases, and 7 bases lay between the germline ends. DNA of the CDR3: TGTGCCAGCAGTGAATTAGGGCGCAATGAGCAGTTCTTC. It translates to CASSELGRNEQFF. Full variable domain (missing parts from reference TRBV25-1 and TRBJ2-1): EADIYQTPRYLVIGTGKKITLECSQTMGHDKMYWYQQDPGMELHLIHYSYGVNSTEKGDLSSESTVSRIRTEHFPLTLESARPSHTSQYLCASSELGRNEQFFGPGTRLTVL.

J is TRBJ2-5 and V is TRBV30, with D maybe TRBD1 (5 bases). The better agreement between TRBJ2-7 and the DNA end casts doubt on the J call. Germline V lookup: CDR1 GTSNPN, CDR2 SVGIG (reference sequence). The CDR3 has 12 amino acids. The CDR3 spells CAWLRTPYEQYF. CDR3 DNA sequence: TGTGCCTGGCTGCGGACACCTTACGAGCAGTACTTC.

This clonotype appeared many times. Given a much more abundant clone one base away, this may be a read error. V usage is TRBV4-1 and J usage is TRBJ2-7; 9 bases are shared with TRBD2. This CDR3 has 15 residues. J was trimmed by 3 bases and V by 4 bases; bases with no gene match: 7. Germline values: CDR1 MGHRA, CDR2 YSYEKL. CDR3 coding DNA: TGCGCCAGCAGCCGTGCCCTAGCGGGAATCTACGAGCAGTACTTC. Translation gives CASSRALAGIYEQYF.

This chain links TRBV12-3 or TRBV12-4 with TRBJ2-7; 7 bases are a match to TRBD2. The CDR3 is 16 amino acids. The V and J ends lost 6 bases and 0 bases, in that order; junction bases with no gene match: 11. The CDR3 here is CASSLGRGGSSYEQYF. Here the CDR3 DNA reads TGTGCCAGCAGCCTCGGACGTGGCGGGAGCTCCTACGAGCAGTACTTC.